The 24 T cell receptor beta chains below were found in one sample sequenced in a study of vaccination and CD4 T cells after COVID-19. Noted treatment: roughly 10-day PBMC culture with coronavirus spike peptide pools or control peptides (ViraFEST assay). The antigens these receptors bind are not known. Cultured CD4+ T cell DNA was sequenced using the Oncomine TCR Beta short-read assay. TCRdb fed the PCR reads into MiXCR, producing one record per CDR3 protein. The sample lists some 10,000 distinct CDR3 sequences, approximately 49% occurring once. Specimen: CD4+ T cells from blood, cultured in vitro. The receptors were gathered from a human donor who had recovered from COVID-19.

CDR3 loop: CASSPHRGTLSEQYF. CDR3 DNA: TGTGCCAGCAGTCCTCACAGGGGTACACTGAGCGAGCAGTACTTC. The chain employs TRBV6-1 and TRBJ2-7; TRBD1 agrees at 7 bases. The germline V gene encodes CDR1 MNHNS and CDR2 SASEGT. The CDR3 is 15 amino acids. Trimming cost V 5 bases and J 6 bases; bases outside gene matches: 13.

The chain joins TRBV6-5 to TRBJ2-6, with D maybe TRBD1 (6 bases). The germline gives CDR1 MNHEY, CDR2 SVGAGI. This CDR3 is 19 amino acids long. The V and J ends lost 6 bases and 0 bases respectively, with 21 bases between them. The CDR3 nucleotides read TGTGCCAGCAGCTACCTTTTGACAGGAAAAAGCTCTGGGGCCAACGTCCTGACTTTC. This translates into CASSYLLTGKSSGANVLTF.

This CDR3 is CASSDGGPWETQYF. The CDR3 DNA reads TGCGCCAGCAGTGACGGGGGGCCTTGGGAGACCCAGTACTTC. The J gene is TRBJ2-5, the V gene TRBV10-1; D possibly corresponds to TRBD2 (7 bases). CDR1 and CDR2 from the germline V gene are WNHNN and SYGVQD (reference sequence). The germline V and J ends were trimmed by 3 bases and 5 bases, with 13 bases remaining between them. The CDR3 totals 14 residues.

The chain employs TRBV5-8 and TRBJ2-6; no clear D. Deletions cut 5 bases from V and 0 bases from J, with 12 bases between. The germline CDR1 and CDR2 sequences are SGHTS and YDEGEE. The CDR3 sequence is 16 residues long. This CDR3 is CASSSGRLSGANVLTF. The CDR3 region has the DNA TGTGCCAGCAGTTCAGGACGGCTCTCTGGGGCCAACGTCCTGACTTTC.

Details on this clonotype: A far larger clone differs by one base, so this is likely a read error. The genes are TRBV12-3 or TRBV12-4 and TRBJ2-1, with unresolved D. Trimming stripped 1 base from V and 10 bases from J, with 11 bases between. The length of the CDR3 is 13 residues. The CDR3 region is CASSLGPIAEQFF. CDR3 DNA: TGTGCCAGCAGTTTAGGGCCTATCGCCGAGCAGTTCTTC.

This clonotype came up a few times. This chain joins TRBV6-1 and TRBJ1-1; possible D gene TRBD1, 6 bases. The CDR3 consists of 16 residues. V was trimmed by 7 bases and J by 3 bases, leaving 21 bases between them. Germline lookup yields CDR1 MNHNS and CDR2 SASEGT. In DNA form, the CDR3 reads TGTGCCAGCACCCGCATGACAGGTGTGGGCCACACTGAAGCTTTCTTT. This codes for CASTRMTGVGHTEAFF.

This clonotype was observed a handful of times. The CDR3 is CSALKPDGEKLFF. The CDR3 DNA sequence: TGCAGTGCCCTAAAACCCGATGGGGAAAAACTGTTTTTT. The chain uses TRBV20-1 and TRBJ1-4; D gene unclear. The CDR3 loop spans 13 amino acids. CDR1 is DFQATT and CDR2 is SNEGSKA in the germline V gene (reference sequence). V dropped 6 bases and J dropped 8 bases, with 16 bases sitting between them.

The chain has TRBV19 and TRBJ1-4; 11 bases agree with TRBD1. The CDR3 contains 13 residues. J lost 7 bases, V lost 11 bases, and 6 bases had no gene match. Germline CDR1 is LNHDA and CDR2 is SQIVND (reference sequence). The CDR3 DNA reads TGTGCCGTCTCCGGGACAGGGGGTGAAAAACTGTTTTTT. This gives the protein CAVSGTGGEKLFF.

V usage is TRBV6-1 and J usage is TRBJ2-2; the D gene is possibly TRBD1 (5 bases). V gave up 8 bases and J gave up 6 bases, with 13 bases separating them. The CDR3 extends over 13 amino acids. The germline gives CDR1 MNHNS, CDR2 SASEGT. CDR3 sequence reads: CASGTRAAGELFF. The DNA for the CDR3 is TGTGCCAGCGGAACCAGGGCGGCCGGGGAGCTGTTTTTT.

The chain links TRBV12-3 or TRBV12-4 to TRBJ1-2; D uncertain. CDR3 length: 11 amino acids. Trimming took off 5 bases at V and 11 bases at J, with 12 bases between the two ends. This chain's CDR3 is CASSQRTAYTF. The CDR3 DNA follows: TGTGCCAGCAGTCAGAGGACCGCTTACACCTTC.

The chain employs TRBV4-1 and TRBJ2-3; either TRBD1 or TRBD2 may supply D (6 bases each). Looked up from germline, CDR1 is MGHRA and CDR2 is YSYEKL. Between the trimmed V and J ends, which lost 4 bases and 3 bases, there was a span of 20 bases. This CDR3 region has 17 residues. The DNA of the CDR3 is TGCGCCAGCAGCCCAACACCGCTGGGGGGCCGAACAGATACGCAGTATTTT. Translating it yields CASSPTPLGGRTDTQYF.

The table lists this clonotype with a count of one. The chain recombines TRBV16 with TRBJ2-2, with D possibly TRBD1 on 5 matching bases. Trimming removed 3 bases from V and 7 bases from J, with 6 bases in between. This CDR3 has 12 residues. The germline V gene has CDR1 KGHSY and CDR2 FQNENV. CDR3 nucleotides: TGTGCCAGCAGCCACAGGGTCGGGGAGCTGTTTTTT. Amino acid sequence: CASSHRVGELFF.

This clonotype was seen more than once but under ten times. The rearrangement joins TRBV10-3 to TRBJ1-6, with D uncertain. From germline, CDR1 is ENHRY and CDR2 SYGVKD. The germline V and J ends were trimmed by 0 bases and 7 bases, with 10 bases remaining between them. There are 15 residues in the CDR3. CDR3 amino acids: CAISESWGLNSPLHF. In nucleotides, the CDR3 is TGTGCCATCAGTGAGTCTTGGGGATTGAATTCACCCCTCCACTTT.

This clonotype came up a few times. This chain connects TRBV12-3 or TRBV12-4 to TRBJ1-1; no reliable D call. This CDR3 contains 13 residues. The germline V and J ends were trimmed by 6 bases and 4 bases, with 12 bases remaining between them. The CDR3: CASSLQKGTEAFF. The CDR3 region has the DNA TGTGCCAGCAGCCTACAAAAAGGCACTGAAGCTTTCTTT.

This clonotype was seen a few times. V and J are TRBV27 and TRBJ1-1; no clear D gene. The V end lost 7 bases, the J end lost 5 bases, and 20 bases lay between the germline ends. Germline-derived CDR1 and CDR2 are MNHEY and SMNVEV (reference sequence). CDR3 size: 15 residues. The CDR3 is CASTLPGRARTEAFF. CDR3 sequence (DNA): TGTGCCAGCACCCTCCCCGGGAGGGCACGAACTGAAGCTTTCTTT.

This clonotype was picked up a small number of times. The chain links TRBV6-2 or TRBV6-3 to TRBJ2-5; 12 bases agree with TRBD2. This CDR3 comprises 15 residues. Per the germline V gene, CDR1 is MNHEY and CDR2 is SVGEGT. The junction had 8 bases not matched to a gene; V was cut back by 8 bases and J by 4 bases. CDR3 nucleotide sequence: TGTGCCAGCCGGGCTAGCGGGGGGGCGGGAGAGACCCAGTACTTC. Its translation: CASRASGGAGETQYF.

The chain recombines TRBV6-5 with TRBJ2-7; 11 bases are shared with TRBD2. This CDR3 region has 14 residues. Germline trimming cut 0 bases from V and 6 bases from J; bases unmatched to any gene: 1. Looked up from germline, CDR1 is MNHEY and CDR2 is SVGAGI. The CDR3 loop is CASSYSGTSGEQYF. Here the CDR3 DNA reads TGTGCCAGCAGTTACTCCGGGACTAGCGGCGAGCAGTACTTC.

The chain uses TRBV7-2 and TRBJ2-5; a possible D gene is TRBD2 (5 bases). Trimming stripped 5 bases from V and 4 bases from J, with 20 bases between. This CDR3 region has 16 residues. Germline CDR1 SGHTA, CDR2 FQGNSA. For the CDR3, the DNA is TGTGCCAGCAGCCGTAAACCAATTCGGGAAGGAGAGACCCAGTACTTC. This translates into CASSRKPIREGETQYF.

Only a few counts were recorded for this clonotype. The V gene is TRBV4-1, the J gene TRBJ1-2; D is unresolved. The CDR3 is made up of 18 amino acids. Germline lookup yields CDR1 MGHRA and CDR2 YSYEKL. V lost 0 bases and J 3 bases, leaving 20 bases between the germline ends. CDR3 DNA sequence: TGCGCCAGCAGCCAAGACCAAGATTTACAAGCCCCCTACTATGGCTACACCTTC. It translates to CASSQDQDLQAPYYGYTF.

By frequency in the sample, this clonotype is medium-sized (0.01 to 0.1%). The gene calls are TRBV30 and TRBJ1-5; 7 nucleotides align to TRBD1. This CDR3 has 13 amino acids. Per germline, CDR1 GTSNPN and CDR2 SVGIG (reference sequence). The V segment lost 3 bases and the J segment 7 bases; nucleotides outside the gene matches: 6. The CDR3 protein is CAWSTGEEQPQHF. Here the CDR3 DNA reads TGTGCCTGGAGCACAGGGGAGGAACAGCCCCAGCATTTT.

The rearrangement links TRBV7-2 to TRBJ1-2, with D perhaps TRBD1 (6 bases). The germline V and J ends were trimmed by 1 base and 6 bases, with 9 bases remaining between them. CDR3 length equals 13 residues. The germline gives CDR1 SGHTA, CDR2 FQGNSA. The chain's CDR3 is CASSLGDINGYTF. The CDR3 DNA is TGTGCCAGCAGCTTAGGGGACATCAATGGCTACACCTTC. Filled out from reference TRBV7-2 and TRBJ1-2, the complete variable domain reads GAGVSQSPSNKVTEKGKDVELRCDPISGHTALYWYRQSLGQGLEFLIYFQGNSAPDKSGLPSDRFSAERTGGSVSTLTIQRTQQEDSAVYLCASSLGDINGYTFGSGTRLTVV.

In this sample, this clonotype turned up a few times. The chain has TRBV30 and TRBJ1-5, with no clear D. V lost 1 base to trimming and J lost 5 bases, with 9 bases between them. The germline V gene has CDR1 GTSNPN and CDR2 SVGIG (reference sequence). The CDR3 extends over 13 amino acids. The CDR3 loop reads CAWSGSRDQPQHF. For the CDR3, the DNA is TGTGCCTGGAGTGGTTCTAGGGATCAGCCCCAGCATTTT.

The V call is TRBV6-1, the J call TRBJ1-2, with D unresolved. This CDR3 is built from 14 residues. The V and J ends lost 6 bases and 8 bases respectively, with 19 bases between them. Per the germline V gene, CDR1 is MNHNS and CDR2 is SASEGT. The DNA for the CDR3 is TGTGCCAGCAGCCCCACAATGAGTTTTAGCGGCTACACCTTC. Protein product: CASSPTMSFSGYTF.

This rearrangement joins TRBV7-2 to TRBJ2-3; D tentatively fits TRBD1 or TRBD2 (6 bases each). Trimming took off 0 bases at V and 1 base at J, with 8 bases between the two ends. CDR3 length equals 15 residues. The germline gives CDR1 SGHTA, CDR2 FQGNSA. The CDR3 region has the DNA TGTGCCAGCAGCTTAGCGAGGGGGGGCACAGATACGCAGTATTTT. This gives the protein CASSLARGGTDTQYF.